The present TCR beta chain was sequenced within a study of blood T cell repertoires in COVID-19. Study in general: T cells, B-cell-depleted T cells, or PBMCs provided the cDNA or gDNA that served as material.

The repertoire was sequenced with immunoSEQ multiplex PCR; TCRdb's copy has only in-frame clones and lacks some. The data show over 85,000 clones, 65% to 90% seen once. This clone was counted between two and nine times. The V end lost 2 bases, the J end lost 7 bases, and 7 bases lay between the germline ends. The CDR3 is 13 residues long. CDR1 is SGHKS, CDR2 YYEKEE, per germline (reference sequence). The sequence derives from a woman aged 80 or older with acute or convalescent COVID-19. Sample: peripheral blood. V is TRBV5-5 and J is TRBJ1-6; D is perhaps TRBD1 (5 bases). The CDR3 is CASSFRGNSPLHF. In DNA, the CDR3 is TGTGCCAGCAGCTTCCGGGGGAATTCACCCCTCCACTTT. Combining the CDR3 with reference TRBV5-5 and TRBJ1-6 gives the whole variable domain DAGVTQSPTHLIKTRGQQVTLRCSPISGHKSVSWYQQVLGQGPQFIFQYYEKEERGRGNFPDRFSARQFPNYSSELNVNALLLGDSALYLCASSFRGNSPLHFGNGTRLTVT.